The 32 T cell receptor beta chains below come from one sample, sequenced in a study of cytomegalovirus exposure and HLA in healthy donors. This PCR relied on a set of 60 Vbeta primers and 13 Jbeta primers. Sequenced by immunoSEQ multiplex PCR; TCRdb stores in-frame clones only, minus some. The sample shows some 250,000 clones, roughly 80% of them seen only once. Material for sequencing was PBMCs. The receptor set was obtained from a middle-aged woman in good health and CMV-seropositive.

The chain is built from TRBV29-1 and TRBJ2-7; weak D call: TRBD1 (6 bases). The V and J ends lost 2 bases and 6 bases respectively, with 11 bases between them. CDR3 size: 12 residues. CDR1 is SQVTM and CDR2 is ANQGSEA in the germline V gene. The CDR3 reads CSVELGGFEQYF. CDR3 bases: TGCAGCGTTGAACTTGGGGGCTTCGAGCAGTACTTC.

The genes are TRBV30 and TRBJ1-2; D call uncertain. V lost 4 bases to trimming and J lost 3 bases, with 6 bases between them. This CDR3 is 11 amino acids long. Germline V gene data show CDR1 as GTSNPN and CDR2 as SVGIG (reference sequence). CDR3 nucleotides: TGTGCCTGGACCCTCGACTATGGCTACACCTTC. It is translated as CAWTLDYGYTF.

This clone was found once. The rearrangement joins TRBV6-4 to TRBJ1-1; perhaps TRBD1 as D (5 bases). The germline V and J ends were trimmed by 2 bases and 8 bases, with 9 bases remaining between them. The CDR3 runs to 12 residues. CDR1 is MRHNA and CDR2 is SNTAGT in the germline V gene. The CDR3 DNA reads TGTGCCAGCAGTGACCAGTCAGGGGAAGCTTTCTTT. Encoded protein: CASSDQSGEAFF.

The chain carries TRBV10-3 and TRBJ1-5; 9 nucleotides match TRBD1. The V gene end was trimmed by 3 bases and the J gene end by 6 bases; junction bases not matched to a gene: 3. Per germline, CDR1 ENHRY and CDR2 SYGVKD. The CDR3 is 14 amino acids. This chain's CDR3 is CAISEQGASQPQHF. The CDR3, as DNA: TGTGCCATCAGTGAACAGGGGGCATCTCAGCCCCAGCATTTT.

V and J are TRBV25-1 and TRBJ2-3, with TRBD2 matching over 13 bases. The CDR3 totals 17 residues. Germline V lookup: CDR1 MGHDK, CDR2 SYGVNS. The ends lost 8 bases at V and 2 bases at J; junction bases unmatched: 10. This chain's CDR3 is CASHTTSGGATTDTQYF. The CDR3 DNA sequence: TGTGCCAGCCATACCACTAGCGGGGGGGCCACCACAGATACGCAGTATTTT.

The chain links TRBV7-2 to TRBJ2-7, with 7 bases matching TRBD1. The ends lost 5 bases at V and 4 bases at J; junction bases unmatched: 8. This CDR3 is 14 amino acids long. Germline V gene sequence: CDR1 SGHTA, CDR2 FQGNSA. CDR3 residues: CASSNRQGPYEQYF. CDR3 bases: TGTGCCAGCAGCAACAGACAGGGTCCGTACGAGCAGTACTTC.

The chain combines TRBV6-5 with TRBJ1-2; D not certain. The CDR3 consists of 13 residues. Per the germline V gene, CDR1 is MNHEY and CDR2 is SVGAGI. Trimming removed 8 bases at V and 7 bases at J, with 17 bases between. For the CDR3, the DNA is TGTGCCAGCTGGAGAGAGCCCGAGGGTGGCTACACCTTC. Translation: CASWREPEGGYTF.

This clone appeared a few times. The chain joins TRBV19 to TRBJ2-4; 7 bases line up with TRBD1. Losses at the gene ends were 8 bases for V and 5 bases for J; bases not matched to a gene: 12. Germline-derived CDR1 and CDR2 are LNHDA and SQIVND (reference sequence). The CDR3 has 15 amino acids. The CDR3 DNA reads TGTGCCAGTGCAAAAAGGCGAGGGGGCGAAAACATTCAGTACTTC. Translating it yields CASAKRRGGENIQYF.

In nucleotides, the CDR3 is TGTGCCAGTAGTTACGGAACACAGATGAACACTGAAGCTTTCTTT. It specifies CASSYGTQMNTEAFF. V usage is TRBV19 and J usage is TRBJ1-1; D is unresolved. In germline, CDR1 is LNHDA, CDR2 SQIVND (reference sequence). The CDR3 runs 15 residues. Trimming shortened V by 5 bases and J by 0 bases, and 13 bases separated the two germline ends.

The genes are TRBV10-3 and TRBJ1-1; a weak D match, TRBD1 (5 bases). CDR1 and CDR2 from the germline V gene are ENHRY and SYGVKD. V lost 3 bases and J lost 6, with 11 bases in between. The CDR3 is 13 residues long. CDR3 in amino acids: CAISDRVDAEAFF. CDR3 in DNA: TGTGCCATCAGTGACAGGGTTGACGCTGAAGCTTTCTTT.

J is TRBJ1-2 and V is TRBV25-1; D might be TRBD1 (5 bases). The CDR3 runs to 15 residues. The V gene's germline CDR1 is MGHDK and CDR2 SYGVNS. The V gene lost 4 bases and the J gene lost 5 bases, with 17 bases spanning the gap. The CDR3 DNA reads TGTGCCAGCAGTGGAAGTCCAGGGCTCGCATATGGCTACACCTTC. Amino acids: CASSGSPGLAYGYTF.

The CDR3 DNA reads as TGTGCCAGCAGCCCGCCGACAGGGATTTTATATGGCTACACCTTC. Translation gives CASSPPTGILYGYTF. The chain links TRBV5-4 to TRBJ1-2, with 7 bases fitting TRBD1. The CDR3 runs to 15 residues. With 4 bases clipped from V and 5 bases from J, the junction kept 11 bases outside the gene matches. CDR1 is SGHNT and CDR2 is YYREEE in the germline V gene (reference sequence).

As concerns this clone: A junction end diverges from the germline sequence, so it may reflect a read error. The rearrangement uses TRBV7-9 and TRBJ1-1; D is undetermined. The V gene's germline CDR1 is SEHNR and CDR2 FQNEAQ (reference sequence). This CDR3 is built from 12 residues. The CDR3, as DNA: TGTTCCAGCAGCTTACTGAGGGCCGCGGCTTTCTTT. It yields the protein CSSSLLRAAAFF.

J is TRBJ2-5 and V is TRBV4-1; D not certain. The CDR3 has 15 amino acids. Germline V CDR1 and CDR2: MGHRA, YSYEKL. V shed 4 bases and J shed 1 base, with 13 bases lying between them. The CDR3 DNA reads TGCGCCAGCAGCCTATGGGCAGATCGCCAAGAGACCCAGTACTTC. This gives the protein CASSLWADRQETQYF.

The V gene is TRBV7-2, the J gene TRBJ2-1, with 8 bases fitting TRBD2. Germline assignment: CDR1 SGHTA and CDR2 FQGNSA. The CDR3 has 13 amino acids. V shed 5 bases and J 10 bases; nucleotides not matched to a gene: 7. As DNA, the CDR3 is TGTGCCAGCAGCCCAGGACTAGCCCAAGAGCAGTTCTTC. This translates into CASSPGLAQEQFF. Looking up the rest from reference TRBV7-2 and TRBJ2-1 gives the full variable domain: GAGVSQSPSNKVTEKGKDVELRCDPISGHTALYWYRQSLGQGLEFLIYFQGNSAPDKSGLPSDRFSAERTGGSVSTLTIQRTQQEDSAVYLCASSPGLAQEQFFGPGTRLTVL.

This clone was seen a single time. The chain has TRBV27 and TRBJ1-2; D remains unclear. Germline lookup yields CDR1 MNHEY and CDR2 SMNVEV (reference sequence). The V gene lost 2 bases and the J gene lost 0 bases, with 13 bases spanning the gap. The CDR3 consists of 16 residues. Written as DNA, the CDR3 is TGTGCCAGCAGTTTAAAGGGAGCCCCAGCTAACTATGGCTACACCTTC. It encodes CASSLKGAPANYGYTF.

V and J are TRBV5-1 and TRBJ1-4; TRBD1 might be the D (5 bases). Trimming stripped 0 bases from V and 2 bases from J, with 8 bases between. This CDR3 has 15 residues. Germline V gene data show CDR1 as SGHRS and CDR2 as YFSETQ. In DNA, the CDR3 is TGCGCCAGCAGCTTGGAGGGGAACACTAATGAAAAACTGTTTTTT. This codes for CASSLEGNTNEKLFF.

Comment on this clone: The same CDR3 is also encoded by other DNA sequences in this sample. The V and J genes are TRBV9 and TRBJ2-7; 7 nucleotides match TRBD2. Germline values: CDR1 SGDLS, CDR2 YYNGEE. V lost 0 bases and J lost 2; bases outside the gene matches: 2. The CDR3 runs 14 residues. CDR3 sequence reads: CASSVDGGTYEQYF. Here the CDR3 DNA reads TGTGCCAGCAGCGTAGACGGGGGGACCTACGAGCAGTACTTC. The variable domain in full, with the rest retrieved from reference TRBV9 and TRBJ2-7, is DSGVTQTPKHLITATGQRVTLRCSPRSGDLSVYWYQQSLDQGLQFLIQYYNGEERAKGNILERFSAQQFPDLHSELNLSSLELGDSALYFCASSVDGGTYEQYFGPGTRLTVT.

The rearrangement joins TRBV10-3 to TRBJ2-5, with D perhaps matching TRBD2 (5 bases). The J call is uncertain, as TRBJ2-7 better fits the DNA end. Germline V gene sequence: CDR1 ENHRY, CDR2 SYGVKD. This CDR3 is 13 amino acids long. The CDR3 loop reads CAIRGGSAYEQYF. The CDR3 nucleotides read TGTGCCATCAGGGGCGGGTCGGCCTACGAGCAGTACTTC.

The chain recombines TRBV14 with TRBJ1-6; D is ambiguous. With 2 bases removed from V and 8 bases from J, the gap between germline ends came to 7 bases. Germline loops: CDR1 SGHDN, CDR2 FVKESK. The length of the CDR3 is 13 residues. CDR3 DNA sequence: TGTGCCAGCAGCCAAATCACAGATTCACCCCTCCACTTT. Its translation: CASSQITDSPLHF.

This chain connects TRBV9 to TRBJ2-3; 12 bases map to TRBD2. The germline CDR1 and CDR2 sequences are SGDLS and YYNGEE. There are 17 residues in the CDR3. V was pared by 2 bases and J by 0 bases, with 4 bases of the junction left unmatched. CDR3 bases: TGTGCCAGCAGCGTCGAGACTAGCGGGGGTAGCACAGATACGCAGTATTTT. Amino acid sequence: CASSVETSGGSTDTQYF.

The CDR3 sequence is CASSRGGQGNYGYTF. Written as DNA, the CDR3 is TGTGCCAGTAGTAGAGGGGGACAGGGAAACTATGGCTACACCTTC. The chain joins TRBV19 to TRBJ1-2; TRBD1 matches 9 bases. The CDR3 has 15 residues. V lost 4 bases, J lost 2 bases, and 5 bases stayed unmatched. Germline V gives CDR1 LNHDA, CDR2 SQIVND (reference sequence).

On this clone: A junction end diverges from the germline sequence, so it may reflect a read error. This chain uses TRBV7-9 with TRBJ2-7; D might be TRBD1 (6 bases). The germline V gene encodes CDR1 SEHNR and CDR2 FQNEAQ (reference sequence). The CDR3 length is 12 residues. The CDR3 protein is CSSTLDSREQYF. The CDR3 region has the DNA TGTTCCAGCACCCTGGACAGCCGGGAGCAGTACTTC.

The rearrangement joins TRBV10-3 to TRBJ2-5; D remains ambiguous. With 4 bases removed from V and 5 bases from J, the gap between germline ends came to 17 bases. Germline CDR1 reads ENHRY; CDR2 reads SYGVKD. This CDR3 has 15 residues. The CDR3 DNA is TGTGCCATCAGTGTCTCCTTGATTTCTGCGGAGACCCAGTACTTC. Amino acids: CAISVSLISAETQYF.

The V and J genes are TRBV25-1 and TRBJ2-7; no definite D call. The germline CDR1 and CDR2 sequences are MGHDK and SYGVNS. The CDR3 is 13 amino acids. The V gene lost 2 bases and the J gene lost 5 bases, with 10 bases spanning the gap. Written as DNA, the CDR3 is TGTGCCAGCAGTGAAGGTCGAGTTCACGAGCAGTACTTC. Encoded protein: CASSEGRVHEQYF.

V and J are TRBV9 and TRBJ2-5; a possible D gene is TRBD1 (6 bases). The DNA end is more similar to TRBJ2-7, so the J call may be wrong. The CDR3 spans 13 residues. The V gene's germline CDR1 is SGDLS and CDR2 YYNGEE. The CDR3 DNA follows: TGTGCCAGCAGCGCCCTGCTGGGGGCCGAGCAGTACTTC. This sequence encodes CASSALLGAEQYF.

In DNA, the CDR3 is TGTGCCAGCAGCCGAACCGAATACGGCACCGGGGAGCTGTTTTTT. Protein product: CASSRTEYGTGELFF. The chain couples TRBV4-2 to TRBJ2-2; D gene unclear. The germline gives CDR1 LGHNA, CDR2 YNFKEQ. The CDR3 totals 15 residues. Trimming took 4 bases from V and 4 from J, leaving 13 bases between them.

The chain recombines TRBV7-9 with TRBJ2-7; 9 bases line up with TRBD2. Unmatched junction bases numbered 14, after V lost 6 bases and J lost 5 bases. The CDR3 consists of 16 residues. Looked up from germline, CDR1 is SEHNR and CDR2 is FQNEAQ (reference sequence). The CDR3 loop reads CASSSDRLAVINEQYF. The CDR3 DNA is TGTGCCAGCAGTTCAGATAGACTAGCGGTTATCAACGAGCAGTACTTC.

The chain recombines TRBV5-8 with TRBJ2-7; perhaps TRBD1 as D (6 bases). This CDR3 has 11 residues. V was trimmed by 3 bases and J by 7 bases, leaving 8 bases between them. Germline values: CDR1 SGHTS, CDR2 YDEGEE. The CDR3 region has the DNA TGTGCCAGCAGCTCCGGGACAGAGCAGTACTTC. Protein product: CASSSGTEQYF.

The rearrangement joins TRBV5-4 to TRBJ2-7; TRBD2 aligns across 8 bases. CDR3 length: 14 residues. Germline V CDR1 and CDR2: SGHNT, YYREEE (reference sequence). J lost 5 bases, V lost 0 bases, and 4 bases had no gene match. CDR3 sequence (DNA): TGTGCCAGCAGCTTGGGCGGGGGGAGGAACGAGCAGTACTTC. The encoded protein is CASSLGGGRNEQYF.

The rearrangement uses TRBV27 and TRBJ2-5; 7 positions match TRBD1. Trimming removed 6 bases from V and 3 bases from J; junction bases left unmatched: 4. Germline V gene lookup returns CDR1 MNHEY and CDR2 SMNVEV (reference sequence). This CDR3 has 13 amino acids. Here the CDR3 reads CASRFQGEETQYF. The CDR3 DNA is TGTGCCAGCAGATTTCAGGGGGAAGAGACCCAGTACTTC.

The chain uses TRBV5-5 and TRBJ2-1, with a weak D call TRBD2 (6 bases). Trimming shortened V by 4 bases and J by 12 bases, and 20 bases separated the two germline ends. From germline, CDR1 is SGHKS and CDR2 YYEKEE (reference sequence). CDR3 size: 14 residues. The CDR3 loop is CASSHRDLVVGQFF. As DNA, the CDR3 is TGTGCCAGCAGCCACCGGGACTTAGTTGTGGGGCAGTTCTTC.